Only one count was recorded for the clone carrying this T cell receptor beta chain. CDR1 is SGHRS and CDR2 is YFSETQ in the germline V gene. This CDR3 is built from 12 residues. Trimming left V 0 bases short and J 7 bases short, with 7 bases between. TCRdb keeps only in-frame clones here, not all; method: immunoSEQ multiplex PCR. The sample records about 50,000 clones, 80% to 95% being singletons. This sample is drawn from a study of OX40 agonist ivuxolimab in advanced cancers. Source: CD4+ or CD8+ T cells sorted from blood, taken in a trial of the OX40 agonist ivuxolimab. The chain couples TRBV5-1 to TRBJ1-1; D uncertain. The sequence was obtained from an adult with an advanced solid tumor such as melanoma, head and neck, liver or kidney cancer. In DNA, the CDR3 is TGCGCCAGCAGCTTGGCCCCAGATGAAGCTTTCTTT. It translates to CASSLAPDEAFF.